This T cell receptor beta chain was recovered during a study of blood T cell repertoires in COVID-19. Overall study: Whether acute or convalescent, the COVID-19 samples came from the United States, Italy and Spain. T cells, B-cell-depleted T cells, or PBMCs provided the cDNA or gDNA that served as material.

CDR1 is DFQATT, CDR2 SNEGSKA, per germline (reference sequence). The CDR3 totals 14 residues. The V gene end was trimmed by 3 bases and the J gene end by 6 bases; junction bases not matched to a gene: 7. The data were produced by immunoSEQ multiplex PCR, yet TCRdb's version contains in-frame clones alone and is incomplete. The data show a few hundred thousand clones, 70% to 90% seen once. The genes are TRBV20-1 and TRBJ2-7; 11 positions match TRBD2. Specimen: peripheral blood. The receptor was derived from a man in his fifties who had recovered from COVID-19. The CDR3 coding sequence is TGCAGTGCTAGTCGCCTAGCGGGAGGAGGCGAGCAGTACTTC. Its translation is CSASRLAGGGEQYF.